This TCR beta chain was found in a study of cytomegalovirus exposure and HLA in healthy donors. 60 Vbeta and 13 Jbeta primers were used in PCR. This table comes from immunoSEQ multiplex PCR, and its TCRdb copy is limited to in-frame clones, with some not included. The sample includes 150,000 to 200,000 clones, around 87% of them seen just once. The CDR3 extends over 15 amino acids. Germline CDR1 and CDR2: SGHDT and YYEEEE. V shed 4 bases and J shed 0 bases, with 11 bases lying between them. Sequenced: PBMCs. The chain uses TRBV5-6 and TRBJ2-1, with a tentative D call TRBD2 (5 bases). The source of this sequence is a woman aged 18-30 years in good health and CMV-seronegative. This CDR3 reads CASSRPSGSYNEQFF. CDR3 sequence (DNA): TGTGCCAGCAGCCGCCCGAGCGGCTCCTACAATGAGCAGTTCTTC.